This record covers a single TCR beta chain. Its antigen remains unidentified. With 60 Vbeta and 13 Jbeta primers, the PCR was carried out. The data were produced by immunoSEQ multiplex PCR, yet TCRdb's version contains in-frame clones alone and is incomplete. The sample has over 150,000 clones, around 72% seen once; the top ten hold over 2.5%. This CDR3 is built from 11 residues. Trimming removed 0 bases at V and 10 bases at J, with 9 bases between. Germline V gives CDR1 DFQATT, CDR2 SNEGSKA (reference sequence). The data were taken from a study of cytomegalovirus exposure and HLA in healthy donors. As for the study in general: Unique TCRs numbering around 80 million, obtained from HLA-typed donors, made up an early data release. Findings of the study overall: The study listed about 150 cytomegalovirus-associated TCR beta chains.

Specimen: PBMCs. The chain has TRBV20-1 and TRBJ2-5, with D possibly matching TRBD1 (6 bases). The clonotype was recovered from a woman aged 50 to 65 in good health and CMV-seropositive. Here the CDR3 reads CSARDRGNQYF. The DNA of the CDR3 is TGCAGTGCTAGAGACAGGGGCAACCAGTACTTC.